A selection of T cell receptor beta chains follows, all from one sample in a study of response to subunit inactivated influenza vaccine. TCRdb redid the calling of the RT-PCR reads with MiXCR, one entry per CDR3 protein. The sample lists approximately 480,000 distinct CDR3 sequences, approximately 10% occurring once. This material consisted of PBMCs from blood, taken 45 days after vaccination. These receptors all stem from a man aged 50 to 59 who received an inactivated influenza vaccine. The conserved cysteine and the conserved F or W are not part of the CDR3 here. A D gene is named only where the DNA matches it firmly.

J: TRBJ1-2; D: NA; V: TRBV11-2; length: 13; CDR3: ASSSLDSLNYGYT
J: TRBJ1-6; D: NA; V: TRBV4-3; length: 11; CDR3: ASSHGFNSPLH
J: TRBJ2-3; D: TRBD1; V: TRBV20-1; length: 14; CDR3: SALHRRTGISDTQY
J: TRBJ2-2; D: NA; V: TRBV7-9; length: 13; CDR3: ASSRGGGDTGELF
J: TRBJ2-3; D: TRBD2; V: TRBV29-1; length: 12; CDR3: SVDWRGSTDTQY
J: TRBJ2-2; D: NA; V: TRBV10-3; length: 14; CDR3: AISEYSMETTGELF
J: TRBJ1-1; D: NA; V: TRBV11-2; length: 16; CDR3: ASSPKGEFLVAGTEAF
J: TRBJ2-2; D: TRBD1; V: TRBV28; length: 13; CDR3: ASSFGDRNTGELF
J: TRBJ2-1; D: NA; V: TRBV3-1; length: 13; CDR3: ASSQVYAWGNEQF
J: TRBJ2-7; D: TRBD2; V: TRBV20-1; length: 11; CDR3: SASGLSGGEQY
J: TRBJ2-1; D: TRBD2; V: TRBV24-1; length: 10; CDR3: ATSSGRSEQF
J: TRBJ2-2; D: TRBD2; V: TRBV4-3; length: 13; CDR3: ASSQASSGVGELF
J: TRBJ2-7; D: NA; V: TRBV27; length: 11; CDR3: ASSWARSGEQY
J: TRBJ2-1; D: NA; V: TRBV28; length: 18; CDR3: ASSFPQQLFWGAGYNEQF
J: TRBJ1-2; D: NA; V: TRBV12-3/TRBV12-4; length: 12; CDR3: ASSTGSLNYGYT
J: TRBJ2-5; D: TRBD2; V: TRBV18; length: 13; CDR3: ASSPRSSGLETQY
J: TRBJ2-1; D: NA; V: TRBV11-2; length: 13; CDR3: ASSSGQAPYNEQF
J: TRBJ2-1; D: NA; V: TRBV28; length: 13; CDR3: ASSSYGSSYNEQF
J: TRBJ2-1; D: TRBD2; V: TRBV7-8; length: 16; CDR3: ASSPTGSSGRALNEQF
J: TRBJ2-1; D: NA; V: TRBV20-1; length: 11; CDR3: SAGRDPYNEQF
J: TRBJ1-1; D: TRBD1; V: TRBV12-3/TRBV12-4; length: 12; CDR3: ASSSGQRATEAF
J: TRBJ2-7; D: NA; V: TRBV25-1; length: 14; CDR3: ASSEYWGIGAYEQY
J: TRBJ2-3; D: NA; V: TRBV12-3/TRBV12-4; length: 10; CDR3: ASAGTDDTQY
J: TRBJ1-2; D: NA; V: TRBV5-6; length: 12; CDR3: ASSSLDTVYGYT
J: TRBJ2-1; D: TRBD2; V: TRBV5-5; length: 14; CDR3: ASRLQPGGRAPEQF
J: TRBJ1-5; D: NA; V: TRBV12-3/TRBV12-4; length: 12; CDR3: ASSLKDSNQPQH